These 16 T cell receptor beta chains originate from one sample sequenced in a study of blood T cells in healthy people across ages. The use of a sample-barcoded 5' primer and a J-beta primer mix characterized a second PCR of about 6 to 12 cycles. TCRdb independently ran MiXCR on the 5' RACE reads; one entry per CDR3 protein. In the table there are 1.5 million to 2 million distinct CDR3 sequences, around half of which are singletons. The source material was blood. These TCRs come from a middle-aged woman in good health.

In its sample, this clonotype was seen a few times. V usage is TRBV6-2 or TRBV6-3 and J usage is TRBJ2-4; 8 nucleotides line up with TRBD1. The DNA end is a closer match to TRBJ2-7, so the J assignment may be wrong. The CDR3 consists of 13 residues. CDR1 and CDR2 (germline): MNHEY, SVGEGT. CDR3 bases: TGTGCCAGCAGAATGACAGGGGTGTACGAGCAGTACTTC. This gives the protein CASRMTGVYEQYF.

The chain uses TRBV24-1 and TRBJ2-1, with 8 positions matching TRBD2. Germline CDR1 is KGHDR and CDR2 is SFDVKD. The CDR3 covers 15 residues. The V and J ends lost 7 bases and 3 bases, in that order; junction bases with no gene match: 7. The CDR3: CATSMPGLVYNEQFF. Written as DNA, the CDR3 is TGTGCCACCAGCATGCCGGGACTAGTCTACAATGAGCAGTTCTTC.

This chain links TRBV29-1 with TRBJ2-3; D may match TRBD1 or TRBD2 (5 bases each). The CDR3 contains 13 residues. Trimming pared 7 bases from V and 6 bases from J, leaving 17 bases between. Germline V lookup: CDR1 SQVTM, CDR2 ANQGSEA. The CDR3 sequence is CSATGTLPDTQYF. The CDR3 bases are TGCAGCGCCACCGGGACCCTTCCCGATACGCAGTATTTT.

V gene TRBV28 combines with J gene TRBJ2-3, with D perhaps matching TRBD1 (6 bases). V lost 7 bases and J 2 bases, leaving 19 bases between the germline ends. CDR1 MDHEN and CDR2 SYDVKM come from the germline V gene. The CDR3 has 16 residues. The CDR3 nucleotides are TGTGCCAGCAACGTGGTGGGTCAGGGGTCCACAGATACGCAGTATTTT. Amino acid sequence: CASNVVGQGSTDTQYF.

The chain joins TRBV20-1 to TRBJ1-5; a weak D match, TRBD1 (6 bases). Trimming pared 1 base from V and 0 bases from J, leaving 10 bases between. The CDR3 has 15 residues. Germline loops: CDR1 DFQATT, CDR2 SNEGSKA (reference sequence). The DNA for the CDR3 is TGCAGTGCTAGAGGACAGGCCGATAGCAATCAGCCCCAGCATTTT. Translating gives CSARGQADSNQPQHF.

This clonotype came up a few times. The CDR3 region is CASSSRGIDSGANVLTF. CDR3 bases: TGTGCCAGCAGTTCCAGGGGGATAGACTCTGGGGCCAACGTCCTGACTTTC. V is TRBV6-5 and J is TRBJ2-6, with 7 bases fitting TRBD1. V lost 4 bases, J lost 0 bases, and 6 bases stayed unmatched. This CDR3 region has 17 residues. Germline assignment: CDR1 MNHEY and CDR2 SVGAGI.

This clonotype appeared once. The chain joins TRBV11-2 to TRBJ1-2, with 8 bases identical to TRBD1. V lost 3 bases, J lost 3 bases, and 12 bases stayed unmatched. Germline CDR1 reads SGHAT; CDR2 reads FQNNGV. The CDR3 consists of 17 residues. In DNA form, the CDR3 reads TGTGCCAGCAGCTTCGGTACTCAACCGACAGGGGACTATGGCTACACCTTC. Translating gives CASSFGTQPTGDYGYTF. The whole variable domain, filled in from reference TRBV11-2 and TRBJ1-2, reads EAGVAQSPRYKIIEKRQSVAFWCNPISGHATLYWYQQILGQGPKLLIQFQNNGVVDDSQLPKDRFSAERLKGVDSTLKIQPAKLEDSAVYLCASSFGTQPTGDYGYTFGSGTRLTVV.

The chain joins TRBV29-1 to TRBJ2-7; tentatively, D is TRBD1 (6 bases). Trimming stripped 4 bases from V and 6 bases from J, with 13 bases between. Germline CDR1 is SQVTM and CDR2 is ANQGSEA. This CDR3 spans 12 amino acids. The CDR3 loop is CSVGRGRGEQYF. The DNA for the CDR3 is TGCAGCGTTGGCAGGGGAAGGGGCGAGCAGTACTTC.

V gene TRBV4-2 combines with J gene TRBJ1-2, with 7 bases fitting TRBD1. The ends lost 0 bases at V and 5 bases at J; junction bases unmatched: 6. Germline V lookup: CDR1 LGHNA, CDR2 YNFKEQ. There are 15 residues in the CDR3. CDR3 nucleotides: TGTGCCAGCAGCCAAGATTCGGGACAGCAATATGGCTACACCTTC. This sequence encodes CASSQDSGQQYGYTF.

This clonotype was counted only a few times. The J gene is TRBJ2-3, the V gene TRBV4-3; tentatively, D is TRBD1 or TRBD2 (6 bases each). V lost 0 bases, J lost 2 bases, and 12 bases lay in between. Germline V lookup: CDR1 LGHNA, CDR2 YSLEER. This CDR3 is built from 16 residues. The CDR3 sequence is CASSQDNRGHTDTQYF. For the CDR3, the DNA is TGCGCCAGCAGCCAAGATAACCGGGGGCACACAGATACGCAGTATTTT.

The chain uses TRBV9 and TRBJ1-2; possibly TRBD1 for D (6 bases). CDR1 and CDR2 from the germline V gene are SGDLS and YYNGEE. Trimming shortened V by 4 bases and J by 4 bases, and 23 bases separated the two germline ends. The CDR3 is 17 amino acids. The CDR3 sequence is CASSPGTGIGAPYGYTF. For the CDR3, the DNA is TGTGCCAGCAGCCCAGGAACAGGGATCGGCGCCCCCTATGGCTACACCTTC.

The chain is built from TRBV3-1 and TRBJ2-3, with 13 bases matching TRBD2. Germline CDR1 is LGHDT and CDR2 is YNNKEL (reference sequence). The CDR3 length is 20 residues. Unmatched junction bases numbered 11, after V lost 2 bases and J lost 0 bases. The CDR3 nucleotides read TGTGCCAGCAGCCAATTTGGACTAGCGGGGGTCCTGACTAGCACAGATACGCAGTATTTT. Its translation: CASSQFGLAGVLTSTDTQYF.

This chain uses TRBV28 with TRBJ2-5; unclear D gene. Germline CDR1 and CDR2: MDHEN and SYDVKM. V shed 10 bases and J shed 0 bases, with 9 bases lying between them. This CDR3 spans 12 amino acids. The CDR3, as DNA: TGTGCCACCATAGTTAACCAAGAGACCCAGTACTTC. Translated, it gives CATIVNQETQYF.

The chain is built from TRBV20-1 and TRBJ1-2; no reliable D call. Trimming removed 0 bases from V and 4 bases from J, with 12 bases in between. Germline-derived CDR1 and CDR2 are DFQATT and SNEGSKA (reference sequence). The CDR3 loop spans 14 amino acids. The DNA of the CDR3 is TGCAGTGCTAGAGAAGATAAGGAGACCTATGGCTACACCTTC. This sequence encodes CSAREDKETYGYTF.

This clonotype was seen only a few times. The chain combines TRBV6-6 with TRBJ2-3; D perhaps matches TRBD1 (6 bases). Germline loops: CDR1 MNHNY, CDR2 SVGAGI (reference sequence). With 2 bases removed from V and 0 bases from J, the gap between germline ends came to 12 bases. This CDR3 has 16 amino acids. The CDR3 nucleotides read TGTGCCAGCAGTTACCTAGGGGGTGCTAGCACAGATACGCAGTATTTT. Translating it yields CASSYLGGASTDTQYF.

The chain is built from TRBV6-1 and TRBJ2-4, with a possible D match to TRBD1 (6 bases). The germline V and J ends were trimmed by 6 bases and 0 bases, with 18 bases remaining between them. The CDR3 sequence is 17 residues long. CDR1 and CDR2 (germline): MNHNS, SASEGT. The CDR3: CASSPIDRTLAKNIQYF. Written as DNA, the CDR3 is TGTGCCAGCAGCCCGATTGACAGGACCCTAGCCAAAAACATTCAGTACTTC.